These 17 T cell receptor beta chains came from one sample sequenced in a study of T-cell memory formation after mild COVID-19. TCRdb analysed the 5' RACE reads with MiXCR anew, one entry per CDR3 protein. In the table there are nearly 250,000 distinct CDR3 sequences, less than 20% of which are singletons. The sample comprised PBMCs or a T cell subset sorted from them (not recorded which). The receptors were sampled from an adult woman who had mild COVID-19 (a few samples of this study predate the infection). Cell type and time point are not known.

In this sample, this clonotype turned up many times. The DNA for the CDR3 is TGTGCCAGCAGCGTCATGGACAGGGGCCCCTATGGCTACACCTTC. Encoded protein: CASSVMDRGPYGYTF. The chain employs TRBV9 and TRBJ1-2; 9 nucleotides agree with TRBD1. The CDR3 length is 15 residues. The ends lost 2 bases at V and 4 bases at J; junction bases unmatched: 6. Germline CDR1 and CDR2: SGDLS and YYNGEE.

This chain connects TRBV5-1 to TRBJ2-7, with 9 positions matching TRBD1. In germline, CDR1 is SGHRS, CDR2 YFSETQ. The CDR3 runs 14 residues. The V gene end was trimmed by 4 bases and the J gene end by 3 bases; junction bases not matched to a gene: 5. The CDR3 nucleotides read TGCGCCAGCAGCCAACGGGACAGGGACTACGAGCAGTACTTC. It yields the protein CASSQRDRDYEQYF.

This rearrangement joins TRBV7-8 to TRBJ2-2; D might be TRBD1 or TRBD2, each matching 5 bases. The V and J ends lost 5 bases and 6 bases respectively, with 19 bases between them. This CDR3 contains 16 residues. Germline CDR1 SGHVS, CDR2 FQNEAQ. DNA for the CDR3: TGTGCCAGCAGCCCCCGGGACCCTTCTATCGCCGGGGAGCTGTTTTTT. This codes for CASSPRDPSIAGELFF. Using reference TRBV7-8 and TRBJ2-2 for the parts outside the CDR3, the full variable domain is GAGVSQSPRYKVAKRGQDVALRCDPISGHVSLFWYQQALGQGPEFLTYFQNEAQLDKSGLPSDRFFAERPEGSVSTLKIQRTQQEDSAVYLCASSPRDPSIAGELFFGEGSRLTVL.

CDR3 nucleotides: TGTGCCACCTCAGGTTACACTGAAGCTTTCTTT. Residues: CATSGYTEAFF. The rearrangement uses TRBV6-5 and TRBJ1-1, with no clear D. Trimming removed 10 bases at V and 3 bases at J, with 9 bases between. Germline-derived CDR1 and CDR2 are MNHEY and SVGAGI. The CDR3 has 11 residues.

This clonotype has only a few counts. V usage is TRBV2 and J usage is TRBJ2-5; D is unclear. V was pared by 2 bases and J by 2 bases, with 6 bases between. This CDR3 has 13 amino acids. CDR1 and CDR2 from the germline V gene are SNHLY and FYNNEI. The CDR3 nucleotides are TGTGCCAGCAGTGAAAGTCTACAAGAGACCCAGTACTTC. This translates into CASSESLQETQYF.

This clonotype was detected many times. V is TRBV20-1 and J is TRBJ1-2; D not resolved. This CDR3 has 15 amino acids. Per germline, CDR1 DFQATT and CDR2 SNEGSKA (reference sequence). V was shortened by 3 bases and J by 4 bases, with 18 bases between the two germline ends. CDR3 sequence: CSASHTSRTRYGYTF. CDR3 DNA: TGCAGTGCTAGCCACACCTCCAGGACTCGCTATGGCTACACCTTC.

The chain carries TRBV7-2 and TRBJ2-2; 9 bases line up with TRBD2. J gave up 0 bases and V 6 bases, and 5 bases lay outside the gene matches. The CDR3 is 16 residues long. Looked up from germline, CDR1 is SGHTA and CDR2 is FQGNSA. CDR3 amino acids: CASSLIAGANTGELFF. The CDR3 bases are TGTGCCAGCAGTCTGATAGCGGGAGCGAACACCGGGGAGCTGTTTTTT.

Only a few counts were recorded for this clonotype. The V gene is TRBV6-5, the J gene TRBJ2-5, with 10 bases identical to TRBD2. Trimming at V came to 2 bases and at J to 9 bases, leaving 6 bases not matched to a gene. From germline, CDR1 is MNHEY and CDR2 SVGAGI. The CDR3 runs to 14 residues. The CDR3 nucleotides are TGTGCCAGCAGTTACGTAGCGGGGGGCCGGCCCCAGTACTTC. This gives the protein CASSYVAGGRPQYF.

This clonotype turned up a few times. The genes are TRBV5-6 and TRBJ2-7; D remains unclear. The CDR3 runs to 14 residues. Per the germline V gene, CDR1 is SGHDT and CDR2 is YYEEEE. V was shortened by 0 bases and J by 1 base, with 8 bases between the two germline ends. In nucleotides, the CDR3 is TGTGCCAGCAGCTTGGGACGAAGGTCCTACGAGCAGTACTTC. Its protein product is CASSLGRRSYEQYF.

The CDR3 coding sequence is TGTGCCAGCAGCAGCCTTAACCGGGACACTGAAAAACTGTTTTTT. Encoded protein: CASSSLNRDTEKLFF. The rearrangement uses TRBV11-1 and TRBJ1-4; D is perhaps TRBD1 (6 bases). This CDR3 is 15 amino acids long. V was cut by 5 bases and J by 7 bases, with 17 bases left in between. Germline V gene lookup returns CDR1 SGHAT and CDR2 FQDESV (reference sequence).

V usage is TRBV12-3 or TRBV12-4 and J usage is TRBJ1-1; tentative D call: TRBD1 (6 bases). The CDR3 has 15 amino acids. Trimming shortened V by 2 bases and J by 3 bases, and 13 bases separated the two germline ends. CDR3 in DNA: TGTGCCAGCAGTTTATCTGGGGGCATCTACACTGAAGCTTTCTTT. This sequence encodes CASSLSGGIYTEAFF.

This chain connects TRBV20-1 to TRBJ1-5, with 8 bases identical to TRBD1. CDR3 length: 18 residues. Per the germline V gene, CDR1 is DFQATT and CDR2 is SNEGSKA (reference sequence). With V trimmed by 2 bases and J by 4 bases, 16 bases remained unmatched. CDR3 nucleotide sequence: TGCAGTGCTAGACCGCTTCGGGTCTTCAGGACAGGGAATCAGCCCCAGCATTTT. Translated: CSARPLRVFRTGNQPQHF.

Only a few counts were recorded for this clonotype. The CDR3 spells CATSDPIGGANTGELFF. The DNA for the CDR3 is TGTGCCACCAGTGACCCCATAGGGGGGGCGAACACCGGGGAGCTGTTTTTT. V usage is TRBV24-1 and J usage is TRBJ2-2; the D gene is possibly TRBD2 (7 bases). This CDR3 has 17 residues. CDR1 and CDR2 (germline): KGHDR, SFDVKD. Trimming shortened V by 4 bases and J by 0 bases, and 14 bases separated the two germline ends.

There are a few counts of this clonotype. CDR3 sequence reads: CASSALVSGEQYF. The CDR3 DNA is TGTGCCAGCAGCGCACTAGTTTCAGGCGAGCAGTACTTC. The chain links TRBV12-3 or TRBV12-4 to TRBJ2-7; D may be TRBD2 (5 bases). The CDR3 is 13 residues long. Trimming cost V 6 bases and J 6 bases, with 15 bases left between them.

The rearrangement joins TRBV12-3 or TRBV12-4 to TRBJ1-1; 7 bases map to TRBD1. The CDR3 loop spans 15 amino acids. With V trimmed by 6 bases and J by 4 bases, 11 bases remained unmatched. The CDR3 DNA is TGTGCCAGCAGCCCACGGGGACAGCTACTCACTGAAGCTTTCTTT. Translated: CASSPRGQLLTEAFF.

This clonotype has only a few counts. This chain joins TRBV7-3 and TRBJ2-3; D possibly corresponds to TRBD1 (5 bases). The CDR3 sequence is 16 residues long. Germline CDR1 reads SGHTA; CDR2 reads FQGTGA. Trimming left V 1 base short and J 6 bases short, with 17 bases between. This CDR3 reads CASSLSHTNPGDTQYF. The CDR3, as DNA: TGTGCCAGCAGCTTAAGCCACACAAACCCAGGGGATACGCAGTATTTT.

The rearrangement uses TRBV20-1 and TRBJ2-3; TRBD2 agrees at 11 bases. This CDR3 is 18 amino acids long. The germline gives CDR1 DFQATT, CDR2 SNEGSKA (reference sequence). The V and J ends lost 3 bases and 3 bases, in that order; junction bases with no gene match: 14. The DNA of the CDR3 is TGCAGTGCTAGGGGCCTCCTCACTAGCGGGAGAAGAACAGATACGCAGTATTTT. It specifies CSARGLLTSGRRTDTQYF.